This is a list of T cell receptor beta chains from one sample in a study of T cell clonotyping in hematopoietic cell transplantation. Assay used: immunoSEQ multiplex PCR; TCRdb lists only in-frame clones, some missing. Of approximately 25,000 clones in the sample, approximately 96% are singletons; the top ten hold approximately 1.5%. Sequenced material: peripheral blood mononuclear cells. The receptor set was obtained from a man aged 50-59 years in good health. Some clones in this sample may be carry-over from other donors' samples. The CDR3 runs from the conserved cysteine through the conserved F or W. A D gene is named only where the DNA matches it firmly. Only part of the rows carry a size: once, few, many, or a class if the clone is expanded.

>TRBD1|-|TRBV6-5|TRBJ1-4
CASSGTVHEKLFF
TGTGCCAGCAGCGGGACAGTACATGAAAAACTGTTTTTT
>-|-|TRBV6-1|TRBJ2-1
CASNTEGSYNEQFF
TGTGCCAGCAACACGGAGGGGTCCTACAATGAGCAGTTCTTC
>-|-|TRBV19|TRBJ1-1
CASSIADPSNTEAFF
TGTGCCAGTAGTATAGCCGACCCCAGTAACACTGAAGCTTTCTTT
>-|-|TRBV6-4|TRBJ1-2
CASSDLGSRAGYTF
TGTGCCAGCAGTGACTTGGGGAGTAGGGCGGGCTACACCTTC
>TRBD1|-|TRBV30|TRBJ2-1
CAWSAHRGPKSYNEQFF
TGTGCCTGGAGTGCCCACAGGGGGCCGAAATCCTACAATGAGCAGTTCTTC
>TRBD1|-|TRBV19|TRBJ1-2
CASSIGAGGGYGYTF
TGTGCCAGTAGTATAGGAGCAGGGGGCGGCTATGGCTACACCTTC
>TRBD1|-|TRBV19|TRBJ2-7
CASMMTGGSYEQYF
TGTGCCAGTATGATGACAGGGGGCTCCTACGAGCAGTACTTC
>TRBD1|-|TRBV9|TRBJ1-3
CASSARDRGDTIYF
TGTGCCAGCAGCGCCCGGGACAGGGGCGACACCATATATTTT
>-|-|TRBV27|TRBJ1-1
CASSLVYTEAFF
TGTGCCAGCAGTTTAGTGTACACTGAAGCTTTCTTT
>-|-|TRBV19|TRBJ1-4
CASSIIGGPGNEKLFF
TGTGCCAGTAGTATTATCGGAGGGCCAGGTAATGAAAAACTGTTTTTT
>TRBD1|-|TRBV10-3|TRBJ1-2
CAISESRTGVGYTF
TGTGCCATCAGTGAGTCGAGAACAGGGGTCGGCTACACCTTC
>-|once|TRBV7-9|TRBJ1-2
CASSPQEYGYTF
TGTGCCAGCAGCCCCCAGGAGTATGGCTACACCTTC
>TRBD1|-|TRBV5-8|TRBJ1-2
CASSTGQSLYGYTF
TGTGCCAGCAGCACGGGACAGTCCCTCTATGGCTACACCTTC
>-|-|TRBV5-1|TRBJ1-4
CASSPRQGYEKLFF
TGCGCCAGCAGCCCCCGCCAGGGGTATGAAAAACTGTTTTTT
>TRBD1|once|TRBV19|TRBJ1-4
CASSVGQTTNEKLFF
TGTGCCAGTAGTGTGGGACAGACAACTAATGAAAAACTGTTTTTT
>-|-|TRBV2|TRBJ2-4
CASSERENIQYF
TGTGCCAGCAGTGAAAGGGAAAACATTCAGTACTTC
>TRBD1|-|TRBV27|TRBJ2-7
CASSPTSRGPSYEQYF
TGTGCCAGCAGTCCCACCTCGAGGGGGCCTTCCTACGAGCAGTACTTC
>-|-|TRBV19|TRBJ2-3
CASRLSGDTQYF
TGTGCCAGTAGACTCTCGGGAGATACGCAGTATTTT
>-|-|TRBV5-6|TRBJ2-4
CASSLDRKNIQYF
TGTGCCAGCAGCTTGGACCGGAAAAACATTCAGTACTTC
>-|-|TRBV6-5|TRBJ1-3
CASSYSHQGNTIYF
TGTGCCAGCAGTTACTCTCACCAGGGAAACACCATATATTTT
>-|-|TRBV5-1|TRBJ1-5
CASSSDPSNQPQHF
TGCGCCAGCAGCTCCGACCCTAGCAATCAGCCCCAGCATTTT
>-|-|TRBV5-6|TRBJ2-2
CASSLLGELFF
TGTGCCAGCAGCTTGCTCGGGGAGCTGTTTTTT
>-|-|TRBV29-1|TRBJ1-1
CSVEVRGQLTTEAFF
TGCAGCGTTGAAGTTCGGGGCCAATTAACCACTGAAGCTTTCTTT
>-|-|TRBV5-1|TRBJ2-7
CASSLVAEMERQYF
TGCGCCAGCAGCTTGGTGGCGGAAATGGAAAGGCAGTACTTC
>-|-|TRBV30|TRBJ1-2
CAWSRGRGHQSNYGYTF
TGTGCCTGGAGTAGGGGAAGGGGACACCAATCTAACTATGGCTACACCTTC
>-|once|TRBV7-9|TRBJ1-5
CASSLDGQPQHF
TGTGCCAGCAGCTTAGACGGCCAGCCCCAGCATTTT
>TRBD1|once|TRBV4-2|TRBJ2-7
CASSQVPGQGTPYEQYF
TGTGCCAGCAGCCAAGTCCCAGGACAGGGGACCCCCTACGAGCAGTACTTC
>-|-|TRBV7-2|TRBJ1-2
CASSLVVAGHNYGYTF
TGTGCCAGCAGCTTAGTCGTGGCGGGGCACAACTATGGCTACACCTTC
>TRBD1|-|TRBV30|TRBJ1-1
CAWSVKVGGQMYTEAFF
TGTGCCTGGAGTGTAAAAGTTGGGGGACAGATGTACACTGAAGCTTTCTTT
>-|-|TRBV14|TRBJ2-5
CASSLGAIVAGFGETQYF
TGTGCCAGCAGCCTAGGGGCCATTGTTGCGGGGTTTGGAGAGACCCAGTACTTC
>-|-|TRBV5-6|TRBJ2-5
CASSLGMRTEDLQETQYF
TGTGCCAGCAGCTTGGGGATGAGGACCGAGGACCTACAAGAGACCCAGTACTTC
>TRBD1|-|TRBV28|TRBJ1-2
CASSFWDRTNYGYTF
TGTGCCAGCAGTTTTTGGGACAGGACGAACTATGGCTACACCTTC
>-|once|TRBV2|TRBJ1-4
CASSDRPPRSNEKLFF
TGTGCCAGCAGTGATCGTCCGCCTCGATCTAATGAAAAACTGTTTTTT
>-|-|TRBV6-5|TRBJ2-7
CASSRDADYEQYF
TGTGCCAGCAGTCGGGACGCAGACTACGAGCAGTACTTC
>-|once|TRBV27|TRBJ1-4
CASSKMGGFVHEKLFF
TGTGCCAGCAGCAAAATGGGGGGGTTTGTTCATGAAAAACTGTTTTTT
>-|-|TRBV21-1|TRBJ1-1
CASSKGQMNTEAFF
TGTGCCAGCAGCAAAGGACAGATGAACACTGAAGCTTTCTTT
>-|-|TRBV28|TRBJ1-5
CASRLSEVYSNQPQHF
TGTGCCAGCAGGCTATCAGAGGTTTATAGCAATCAGCCCCAGCATTTT
>-|-|TRBV7-2|TRBJ1-1
CASSFSGGGLNTEAFF
TGTGCCAGCAGCTTCTCGGGGGGCGGGTTGAACACTGAAGCTTTCTTT
>TRBD1|-|TRBV5-8|TRBJ2-7
CASSLRTGSTYEQYF
TGTGCCAGCAGCTTAAGGACAGGCTCTACCTACGAGCAGTACTTC
>-|-|TRBV5-1|TRBJ2-1
CASSLESGNPYNEQFF
TGCGCCAGCAGCTTGGAATCGGGGAACCCATACAATGAGCAGTTCTTC
>-|-|TRBV7-2|TRBJ1-5
CASSLERVSNQPQHF
TGTGCCAGCAGCTTAGAACGGGTGAGCAATCAGCCCCAGCATTTT
>TRBD1|once|TRBV18|TRBJ1-3
CASSPWRLGQATGNTIYF
TGTGCCAGCTCACCATGGAGGTTAGGACAGGCGACTGGAAACACCATATATTTT
>-|-|TRBV27|TRBJ1-2
CASSLVQGSLYGYTF
TGTGCCAGCAGTTTAGTCCAGGGCTCGCTCTATGGCTACACCTTC
>TRBD1|-|TRBV10-3|TRBJ1-1
CAIRVDRGSEAFF
TGTGCCATCAGAGTAGACAGGGGCTCTGAAGCTTTCTTT
>-|-|TRBV7-9|TRBJ1-3
CASSSQSLFSGNTIYF
TGTGCCAGCAGCTCGCAATCCCTTTTCAGTGGAAACACCATATATTTT
>-|-|TRBV7-9|TRBJ1-6
CASSRDKESSPLHF
TGTGCCAGCAGCCGGGACAAAGAATCTTCACCCCTCCACTTT
>TRBD1|-|TRBV6-6|TRBJ1-5
CASQRSGTAVNQPQHF
TGTGCCAGCCAACGATCCGGGACAGCGGTCAATCAGCCCCAGCATTTT
>TRBD1|-|TRBV11-3|TRBJ2-2
CASSSGQGFTGELFF
TGTGCCAGCAGCTCCGGACAGGGGTTCACCGGGGAGCTGTTTTTT